This entry is about one T cell receptor (beta chain). The entry originates in a study of blood T cell repertoires in COVID-19. Looking at the study overall: The cDNA or gDNA used as material had been derived from T cells, B-cell-depleted T cells, or PBMCs.

V shed 5 bases and J shed 3 bases, with 10 bases lying between them. Germline CDR1 is SGHTA and CDR2 is FQGTGA. CDR3 length: 13 residues. TCRdb's copy holds only in-frame clones and misses some; the assay was immunoSEQ multiplex PCR. The sample lists about 210,000 clones; around 88% were seen once. The source is a man between 18 and 29 years old with active or convalescent COVID-19. J is TRBJ2-5 and V is TRBV7-3; tentatively, D is TRBD1 (6 bases). Sequencing input: peripheral blood. CDR3 in amino acids: CASSRGTEETQYF. The CDR3 DNA sequence: TGTGCCAGCAGCAGGGGGACGGAAGAGACCCAGTACTTC. Based on the CDR3 plus reference TRBV7-3 and TRBJ2-5, the full variable domain is GAGVSQTPSNKVTEKGKYVELRCDPISGHTALYWYRQSLGQGPEFLIYFQGTGAADDSGLPNDRFFAVRPEGSVSTLKIQRTERGDSAVYLCASSRGTEETQYFGPGTRLLVL.